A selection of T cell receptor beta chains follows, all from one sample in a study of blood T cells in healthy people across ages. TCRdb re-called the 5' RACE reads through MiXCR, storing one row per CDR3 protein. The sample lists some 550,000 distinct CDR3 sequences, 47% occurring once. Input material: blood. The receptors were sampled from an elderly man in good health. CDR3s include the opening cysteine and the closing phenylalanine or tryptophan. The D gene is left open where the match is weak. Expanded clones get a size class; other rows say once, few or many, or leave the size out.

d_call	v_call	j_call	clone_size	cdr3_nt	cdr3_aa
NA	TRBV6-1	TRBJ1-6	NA	TGTGCCAGCAGTGAAGTTGGGCAGTATAATTCACCCCTCCACTTT	CASSEVGQYNSPLHF
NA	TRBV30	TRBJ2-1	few	TGTGCCTGGAGTAGGAGGGGCGGAAAAGTCGACAATGAGCAGTTCTTC	CAWSRRGGKVDNEQFF
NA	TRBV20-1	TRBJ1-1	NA	TGCAGTGCTAGGCCTCGACCTCAGAACACTGAAGCTTTCTTT	CSARPRPQNTEAFF
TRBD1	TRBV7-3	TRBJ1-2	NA	TGTGCCAGCAGCTCAACAGGGGAGAGGGACTATGGCTACACCTTC	CASSSTGERDYGYTF
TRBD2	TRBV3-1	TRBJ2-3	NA	TGTGCCAGCAGCCAAGGGACTAGCGGCACAGATACGCAGTATTTT	CASSQGTSGTDTQYF
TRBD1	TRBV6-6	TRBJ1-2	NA	TGTGCCAGCAGTTACGCCGGGACAGGCAACTTAGGGCATGGCTACACCTTC	CASSYAGTGNLGHGYTF
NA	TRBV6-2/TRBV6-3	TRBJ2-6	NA	TGTGCCAGCAGAAAAAACCCTACAGGGACCGGGGCCAACGTCCTGACTTTC	CASRKNPTGTGANVLTF
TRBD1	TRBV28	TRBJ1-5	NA	TGTGCCAGCAGTTTAAGTTGGGACAGGGGGAGTCAGCCCCAGCATTTT	CASSLSWDRGSQPQHF
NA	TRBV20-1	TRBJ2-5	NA	TGCAGTGCCCCTGGGGGGGCCTTTGAGACCCAGTACTTC	CSAPGGAFETQYF
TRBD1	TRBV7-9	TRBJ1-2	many	TGTGCCAGCAGCTCCCGGACAGGGGGTAACTATGGCTACACCTTC	CASSSRTGGNYGYTF
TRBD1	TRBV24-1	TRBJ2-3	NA	TGTGCCACCAGTGCCGGGACAGGGAGCGGCACAGATACGCAGTATTTT	CATSAGTGSGTDTQYF
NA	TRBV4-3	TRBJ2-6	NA	TGCGCCAGCAGCCAAGAAGACAGGAGGAGTAGGTCTGGGGCCAACGTCCTGACTTTC	CASSQEDRRSRSGANVLTF
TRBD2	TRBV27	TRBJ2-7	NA	TGTGCCAGCAGTTCAAAAAGCGGGAGCCACTACGAGCAGTACTTC	CASSSKSGSHYEQYF
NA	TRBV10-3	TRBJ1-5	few	TGTGCCAGCCAGACAGGAAACAATCAGCCCCAGCATTTT	CASQTGNNQPQHF
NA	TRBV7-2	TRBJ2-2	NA	TGTGCCAGCAGCTTACGTTATGAACCCGGGGAGCTGTTTTTT	CASSLRYEPGELFF
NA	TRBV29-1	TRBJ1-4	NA	TGCAGCGTAGACCTTAGGGGTAATGAAAAACTGTTTTTT	CSVDLRGNEKLFF
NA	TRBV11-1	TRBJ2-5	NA	TGTGCCAGCAGCTTAGTGGGCCAACCGCCGAATGAGCAGTACTTC	CASSLVGQPPNEQYF
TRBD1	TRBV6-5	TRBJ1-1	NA	TGTGCCAGCAGTTCGAGGGGGACAGTGAACACTGAAGCTTTCTTT	CASSSRGTVNTEAFF
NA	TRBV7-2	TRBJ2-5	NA	TGTGCCAGCAGCTTAGAGGCCGCGGGGGCCCTCCCCACCCAGTACTTC	CASSLEAAGALPTQYF
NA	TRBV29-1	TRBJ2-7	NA	TGCAGCGTTGAATTTTCCGCCGCCAGCTCCTACGAGCAGTACTTC	CSVEFSAASSYEQYF
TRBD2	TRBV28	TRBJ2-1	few	TGTGCCAGCAGTCAAGCTAGCGGGGTATACAATGAGCAGTTCTTC	CASSQASGVYNEQFF
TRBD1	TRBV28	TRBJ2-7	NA	TGTGCCAGCAGGGGAGACAGGGGGCAAACCTACGAGCAGTACTTC	CASRGDRGQTYEQYF
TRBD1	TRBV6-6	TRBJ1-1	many	TGTGCCAGCAGTTACCTGCTGTTTCGGACAGGCACTGAAGCTTTCTTT	CASSYLLFRTGTEAFF
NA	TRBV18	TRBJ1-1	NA	TGTGCCAGCTCACCAGGAAGGGGAATAAACACTGAAGCTTTCTTT	CASSPGRGINTEAFF
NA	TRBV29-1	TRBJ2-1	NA	TGCAGCGTTGAGGCCGATCAGATTAAGTACAATGAGCAGTTCTTC	CSVEADQIKYNEQFF
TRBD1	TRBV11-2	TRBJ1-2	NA	TGTGCCAGCAGCCCGACGAGAACAGGGGCTGGCTACACCTTC	CASSPTRTGAGYTF
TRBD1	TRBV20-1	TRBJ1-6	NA	TGCAGTGCTAGGCTACAGACAGGGTCCTATAATTCACCCCTCCACTTT	CSARLQTGSYNSPLHF
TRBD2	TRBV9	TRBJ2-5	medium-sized	TGTGCCAGCAGCGTATTTGGGGAGGGTTTCGAGACCCAGTACTTC	CASSVFGEGFETQYF
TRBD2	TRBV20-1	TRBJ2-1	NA	TGCAGTGCTAGAGGGACTAGCGAGCAGTTCTTC	CSARGTSEQFF
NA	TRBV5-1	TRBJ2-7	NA	TGCGCCAGCAGCTTGGACGGCAGCCGAACCTACGAGCAGTACTTC	CASSLDGSRTYEQYF
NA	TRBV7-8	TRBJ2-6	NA	TGTGCCAGCAGCCCCAGACAGCCCTCTGGGGCCAACGTCCTGACTTTC	CASSPRQPSGANVLTF
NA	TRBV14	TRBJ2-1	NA	TGTGCCAACAGTCCACAGCGGGCCTCCTACAATGAGCAGTTCTTC	CANSPQRASYNEQFF
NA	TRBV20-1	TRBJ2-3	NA	TGCAGTGCTCCGGGGTTGTTTGGAACAGATACGCAGTATTTT	CSAPGLFGTDTQYF
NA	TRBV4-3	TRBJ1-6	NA	TGCGCCAGCAGCCAAGATGTTAGTTCACCCCTCCACTTT	CASSQDVSSPLHF
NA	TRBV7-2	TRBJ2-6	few	TGTGCCAGCAGCTTTGACAGCACCTCTGGGGCCAACGTCCTGACTTTC	CASSFDSTSGANVLTF
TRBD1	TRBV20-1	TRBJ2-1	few	TGCAGTGCCCAAGAGACAGGGGGTGTTCAGTTCTTC	CSAQETGGVQFF
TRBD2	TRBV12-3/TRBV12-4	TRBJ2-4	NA	TGTGCCAGCAGCTGGCCCCGAGGGCGGGAGGTTCTGTACTTC	CASSWPRGREVLYF
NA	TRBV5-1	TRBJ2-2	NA	TGCGCCAGCAGCTTGTATCAGGCAGCGAACACCGGGGAGCTGTTTTTT	CASSLYQAANTGELFF
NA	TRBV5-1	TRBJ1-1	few	TGCGCCAGCAGCGAACTGACGGGAGCTGAAGCTTTCTTT	CASSELTGAEAFF